These 7 T cell receptor beta chains came from one sample sequenced in a study of cytomegalovirus exposure and HLA in healthy donors. In the PCR, 60 Vbeta and 13 Jbeta primers were used. The method was immunoSEQ multiplex PCR; TCRdb's version includes in-frame clones alone and lacks a portion of them. The top ten hold 1.5% to 2% of the sample, which has approximately 200,000 clones, about 79% seen once. Sequences were obtained from PBMCs. Every receptor here comes from a man younger than 35 in good health and CMV-seronegative.

The CDR3 DNA is TGTGCCAGCAGTTACGGATCCGACCTGTTAGGGGGTGGCTACACCTTC. It encodes CASSYGSDLLGGGYTF. The chain carries TRBV6-5 and TRBJ1-2, with D maybe TRBD1 (6 bases). CDR3 length: 16 residues. Trimming left V 2 bases short and J 7 bases short, with 20 bases between. The V gene's germline CDR1 is MNHEY and CDR2 SVGAGI.

This clone appeared once. The chain links TRBV13 to TRBJ1-6, with 7 bases aligning to TRBD1. Germline values: CDR1 PRHDT, CDR2 FYEKMQ (reference sequence). The CDR3 spans 14 residues. J was trimmed by 5 bases and V by 6 bases; bases with no gene match: 4. The CDR3 sequence: CASSTGTDNSPLHF. CDR3 coding DNA: TGTGCCAGCAGTACCGGGACAGATAATTCACCCCTCCACTTT. The variable domain in full, completed from reference TRBV13 and TRBJ1-6, reads AAGVIQSPRHLIKEKRETATLKCYPIPRHDTVYWYQQGPGQDPQFLISFYEKMQSDKGSIPDRFSAQQFSDYHSELNMSSLELGDSALYFCASSTGTDNSPLHFGNGTRLTVT.

The chain uses TRBV19 and TRBJ1-2; 8 bases fit TRBD1. V was clipped by 4 bases and J by 6 bases; unmatched bases: 7. CDR3 length equals 14 residues. CDR1 LNHDA and CDR2 SQIVND come from the germline V gene (reference sequence). The CDR3, as DNA: TGTGCCAGTAGTAACCCGGACAGGGAAAATGGCTACACCTTC. This codes for CASSNPDRENGYTF.

With respect to this clone: Other DNA sequences in this specimen translate into the identical CDR3. The chain employs TRBV7-6 and TRBJ2-7, with 7 bases lining up with TRBD1. Germline V gene data show CDR1 as SGHVS and CDR2 as FNYEAQ. The CDR3 length is 16 residues. Unmatched junction bases numbered 14, after V lost 5 bases and J lost 4 bases. CDR3 DNA: TGTGCCAGCAGCCCGAGACAGGGTCAGAATGCGTACGAGCAGTACTTC. It yields the protein CASSPRQGQNAYEQYF. Complete variable domain (other parts from reference TRBV7-6 and TRBJ2-7): GAGVSQSPRYKVTKRGQDVALRCDPISGHVSLYWYRQALGQGPEFLTYFNYEAQQDKSGLPNDRFSAERPEGSISTLTIQRTEQRDSAMYRCASSPRQGQNAYEQYFGPGTRLTVT.

The chain recombines TRBV5-6 with TRBJ2-3; 13 positions match TRBD2. Germline CDR1 SGHDT, CDR2 YYEEEE. Trimming took 2 bases from V and 2 from J; bases not matched to a gene: 5. The CDR3 contains 17 residues. The CDR3 is CASSFRLAGGYTDTQYF. The CDR3 region has the DNA TGTGCCAGCAGCTTCCGACTAGCGGGGGGATACACAGATACGCAGTATTTT. The variable domain in full, with the rest retrieved from reference TRBV5-6 and TRBJ2-3, is DAGVTQSPTHLIKTRGQQVTLRCSPKSGHDTVSWYQQALGQGPQFIFQYYEEEERQRGNFPDRFSGHQFPNYSSELNVNALLLGDSALYLCASSFRLAGGYTDTQYFGPGTRLTVL.

This rearrangement joins TRBV30 to TRBJ2-3; 11 bases are a match to TRBD2. The CDR3 loop spans 16 amino acids. The germline gives CDR1 GTSNPN, CDR2 SVGIG (reference sequence). J gave up 2 bases and V 2 bases, and 6 bases lay outside the gene matches. CDR3: CAWSQGTSGTTDTQYF. The CDR3 DNA sequence: TGTGCCTGGAGTCAAGGGACTAGCGGTACCACAGATACGCAGTATTTT.

The chain is built from TRBV27 and TRBJ2-1, with D possibly matching TRBD1 (5 bases). This CDR3 region has 14 residues. Trimming left V 4 bases short and J 7 bases short, with 14 bases between. Germline lookup yields CDR1 MNHEY and CDR2 SMNVEV (reference sequence). The CDR3 spells CASSWGRVRNEQFF. CDR3 nucleotide sequence: TGTGCCAGCAGTTGGGGCAGGGTACGGAATGAGCAGTTCTTC.